Following are 23 T cell receptor beta chains from one sample sequenced in a study of T cells in localized non-small cell lung cancer (TCRdb year 2020). The receptor library was made with the immunoSEQ multiplex PCR assay. TCRdb's version of the immuneACCESS table is confined to in-frame rearrangements and falls short of the full clone set. An unresolved V gene accounts for under half of the shortfall where checked; the remainder is of unknown origin. The sample table contains roughly 770 clones; only one count was recorded for approximately 33% of them. The top ten clones comprise about an eighth of the sample. The sample consisted of normal lung tissue next to the tumor, taken before any cancer treatment. The receptor set was obtained from a male donor aged 60 or over with stage II lung adenocarcinoma.

This clone showed up just a few times. The chain links TRBV29-1 to TRBJ2-6; 10 positions agree with TRBD2. Looked up from germline, CDR1 is SQVTM and CDR2 is ANQGSEA. V shed 6 bases and J 0 bases; nucleotides not matched to a gene: 8. The CDR3 totals 17 residues. This CDR3 is CSVVLAGGYSGANVLTF. The CDR3 DNA reads as TGCAGCGTGGTTTTAGCGGGAGGTTACTCTGGGGCCAACGTCCTGACTTTC.

There are a few counts of this clone. The chain recombines TRBV19 with TRBJ1-1; D possibly corresponds to TRBD1 (6 bases). Trimming pared 6 bases from V and 0 bases from J, leaving 14 bases between. Germline V gives CDR1 LNHDA, CDR2 SQIVND (reference sequence). This CDR3 is 15 amino acids long. This CDR3 is CASSSRDTMNTEAFF. DNA for the CDR3: TGTGCCAGTAGCTCCCGGGACACGATGAACACTGAAGCTTTCTTT.

The J gene is TRBJ2-5, the V gene TRBV9; weak D call: TRBD1 (6 bases). The CDR3 has 13 amino acids. V lost 7 bases and J 4 bases, leaving 14 bases between the germline ends. Germline lookup yields CDR1 SGDLS and CDR2 YYNGEE. The CDR3 sequence is CASSGTRGETQYF. CDR3 bases: TGTGCCAGCTCCGGTACCAGGGGAGAGACCCAGTACTTC.

The chain has TRBV30 and TRBJ1-2; D remains ambiguous. The germline V gene encodes CDR1 GTSNPN and CDR2 SVGIG (reference sequence). The CDR3 sequence is 13 residues long. V shed 2 bases and J shed 4 bases, with 11 bases lying between them. CDR3 protein: CAWSSGTVYGYTF. The CDR3 DNA reads as TGTGCCTGGAGTTCCGGAACAGTCTATGGCTACACCTTC.

This clone was observed a few times. This chain connects TRBV14 to TRBJ1-1; D is possibly TRBD1 (5 bases). Trimming removed 2 bases from V and 0 bases from J, with 13 bases in between. CDR3 length equals 16 residues. Germline V lookup: CDR1 SGHDN, CDR2 FVKESK. This CDR3 reads CASSQKQRGLNTEAFF. DNA for the CDR3: TGTGCCAGCAGCCAAAAACAGAGGGGCCTGAACACTGAAGCTTTCTTT. Full variable domain (rest looked up from reference TRBV14 and TRBJ1-1): EAGVTQFPSHSVIEKGQTVTLRCDPISGHDNLYWYRRVMGKEIKFLLHFVKESKQDESGMPNNRFLAERTGGTYSTLKVQPAELEDSGVYFCASSQKQRGLNTEAFFGQGTRLTVV.

This clone was observed a few times. J is TRBJ2-1 and V is TRBV12-5; 7 positions match TRBD2. Germline values: CDR1 LGHNT, CDR2 FRNRAP. The CDR3 consists of 13 residues. For the CDR3, the DNA is TGTGCCAGCACCTTGGGACTACCTGGAGAGCAGTTCTTC. It encodes CASTLGLPGEQFF.

This clone was recorded a few times. This chain connects TRBV4-1 to TRBJ2-1; unclear D gene. CDR1 MGHRA and CDR2 YSYEKL come from the germline V gene. Trimming took off 0 bases at V and 7 bases at J, with 10 bases between the two ends. The CDR3 runs to 14 residues. CDR3 coding DNA: TGCGCCAGCAGCCAAGAATGGGCAGCAAATGAGCAGTTCTTC. It codes for CASSQEWAANEQFF.

V is TRBV10-3 and J is TRBJ1-2; the D gene is possibly TRBD1 (5 bases). CDR1 is ENHRY and CDR2 is SYGVKD in the germline V gene. This CDR3 contains 14 residues. The V end lost 2 bases, the J end lost 6 bases, and 13 bases lay between the germline ends. As DNA, the CDR3 is TGTGCCATCAGTGAGGGGCAGGGTCGAGATGGCTACACCTTC. The encoded protein is CAISEGQGRDGYTF.

This clone was seen more than once but under ten times. This sequence joins TRBV19 and TRBJ2-7, with TRBD2 matching 11 bases. V lost 5 bases to trimming and J lost 0 bases; unmatched junction nucleotides: 12. The germline V gene has CDR1 LNHDA and CDR2 SQIVND (reference sequence). The CDR3 spans 18 residues. This CDR3 is CASSPEGRLAGSSYEQYF. CDR3 sequence (DNA): TGTGCCAGTAGTCCCGAGGGCCGACTAGCGGGAAGCTCCTACGAGCAGTACTTC. The full variable domain, completed using reference TRBV19 and TRBJ2-7, is DGGITQSPKYLFRKEGQNVTLSCEQNLNHDAMYWYRQDPGQGLRLIYYSQIVNDFQKGDIAEGYSVSREKKESFPLTVTSAQKNPTAFYLCASSPEGRLAGSSYEQYFGPGTRLTVT.

This rearrangement joins TRBV18 to TRBJ1-6; D gene ambiguous. The CDR3 is 15 residues long. Germline CDR1 and CDR2: KGHSH and LQKENI. Trimming removed 5 bases from V and 7 bases from J, with 15 bases in between. CDR3 DNA: TGTGCCAGCTCAGCAAACACCGGCACGAATTCACCCCTCCACTTT. Protein sequence: CASSANTGTNSPLHF.

This clone has more than one count but fewer than ten. The chain joins TRBV19 to TRBJ1-5; D is undetermined. CDR1 is LNHDA, CDR2 SQIVND, per germline (reference sequence). The CDR3 has 12 residues. Trimming removed 9 bases at V and 0 bases at J, with 6 bases between. CDR3 loop: CASENSNQPQHF. For the CDR3, the DNA is TGTGCCAGCGAGAATAGCAATCAGCCCCAGCATTTT.

The rearrangement joins TRBV30 to TRBJ2-7, with D maybe TRBD2 (6 bases). Germline V lookup: CDR1 GTSNPN, CDR2 SVGIG (reference sequence). Deletions cut 3 bases from V and 2 bases from J, with 11 bases between. The CDR3 length is 13 residues. The CDR3 DNA sequence: TGTGCCTGGAGGGGGGGTCCCACCTACGAGCAGTACTTC. Encoded protein: CAWRGGPTYEQYF.

Judged by abundance, this clone is large. V is TRBV11-3 and J is TRBJ2-5, with 7 bases fitting TRBD2. Germline values: CDR1 SGHNT, CDR2 YENEEA. This CDR3 is built from 15 residues. The ends lost 3 bases at V and 5 bases at J; junction bases unmatched: 9. CDR3 in amino acids: CASSLTRGRAETQYF. The DNA for the CDR3 is TGTGCCAGCAGCTTGACTCGGGGGAGGGCCGAGACCCAGTACTTC. The complete variable domain, with remaining parts taken from reference TRBV11-3 and TRBJ2-5, reads EAGVVQSPRYKIIEKKQPVAFWCNPISGHNTLYWYLQNLGQGPELLIRYENEEAVDDSQLPKDRFSAERLKGVDSTLKIQPAELGDSAVYLCASSLTRGRAETQYFGPGTRLLVL.

The genes are TRBV25-1 and TRBJ1-6; 8 bases are a match to TRBD1. This CDR3 is 15 amino acids long. V shed 1 base, J shed 5 bases, and the junction held 1 base outside the gene matches. Looked up from germline, CDR1 is MGHDK and CDR2 is SYGVNS. The CDR3 DNA sequence: TGTGCCAGCAGTGAATTGGACAGGGATAATTCACCCCTCCACTTT. Encoded protein: CASSELDRDNSPLHF.

This clone was recorded once. The chain couples TRBV19 to TRBJ2-1, with a tentative D call TRBD2 (6 bases). CDR1 and CDR2 from the germline V gene are LNHDA and SQIVND (reference sequence). Trimming shortened V by 10 bases and J by 2 bases, and 12 bases separated the two germline ends. The length of the CDR3 is 13 residues. Here the CDR3 reads CAITSYPYNEQFF. The DNA for the CDR3 is TGTGCCATCACTAGCTACCCCTACAATGAGCAGTTCTTC.

This clone is termed large. The J gene is TRBJ2-7, the V gene TRBV11-3; 7 nucleotides line up with TRBD2. The CDR3 has 14 residues. The germline V gene has CDR1 SGHNT and CDR2 YENEEA. V lost 5 bases to trimming and J lost 6 bases; unmatched junction nucleotides: 10. The CDR3 here is CASSQGGGSGEQYF. CDR3 bases: TGTGCCAGCAGCCAGGGCGGGGGATCCGGCGAGCAGTACTTC.

By share, this clone counts as medium-sized. The chain couples TRBV11-3 to TRBJ2-5; tentatively, D is TRBD1 (6 bases). Germline V CDR1 and CDR2: SGHNT, YENEEA. CDR3 length: 16 residues. With 3 bases removed from V and 1 base from J, the gap between germline ends came to 15 bases. CDR3 coding DNA: TGTGCCAGCAGCTTGAAGGGGGAAAGGGCCCAAGAGACCCAGTACTTC. Translating gives CASSLKGERAQETQYF.

By proportion, this clone is medium-sized. The chain employs TRBV12-5 and TRBJ1-4, with TRBD1 matching 11 bases. From germline, CDR1 is LGHNT and CDR2 FRNRAP. The CDR3 totals 13 residues. The CDR3 sequence is CASGGTGGEKLFF. The CDR3 DNA sequence: TGTGCCAGCGGCGGGACAGGGGGTGAAAAACTGTTTTTT.

By share, this clone ranks as medium-sized (0.01 to 0.1%). The chain is built from TRBV11-3 and TRBJ2-6; 7 nucleotides match TRBD1. CDR3 size: 18 residues. J lost 2 bases, V lost 5 bases, and 12 bases had no gene match. The germline gives CDR1 SGHNT, CDR2 YENEEA. CDR3 amino acids: CASSPRGPAPTGANVLTF. The DNA for the CDR3 is TGTGCCAGCAGCCCTAGGGGGCCAGCTCCGACTGGGGCCAACGTCCTGACTTTC.

This chain uses TRBV28 with TRBJ1-5; possible D gene TRBD1, 5 bases. V was cut by 4 bases and J by 4 bases, with 14 bases left in between. The germline gives CDR1 MDHEN, CDR2 SYDVKM. The CDR3 totals 15 residues. The CDR3 spells CASSYDQGGNQPQHF. Written as DNA, the CDR3 is TGTGCCAGCAGTTACGACCAGGGTGGAAATCAGCCCCAGCATTTT.

This chain joins TRBV18 and TRBJ2-3; D is perhaps TRBD1 or TRBD2 (6 bases each). Germline assignment: CDR1 KGHSH and CDR2 LQKENI. The ends were cut back, 4 bases at V and 2 bases at J, with 13 bases in the middle. CDR3 length: 15 amino acids. The CDR3 region is CASSRLEGDTDTQYF. Written as DNA, the CDR3 is TGTGCCAGCTCACGACTAGAGGGGGACACAGATACGCAGTATTTT. The complete variable domain, with remaining parts taken from reference TRBV18 and TRBJ2-3, reads NAGVMQNPRHLVRRRGQEARLRCSPMKGHSHVYWYRQLPEEGLKFMVYLQKENIIDESGMPKERFSAEFPKEGPSILRIQQVVRGDSAAYFCASSRLEGDTDTQYFGPGTRLTVL.

This clone was seen only a few times. The chain uses TRBV25-1 and TRBJ1-6, with TRBD1 identical over 7 bases. The V gene end was trimmed by 4 bases and the J gene end by 8 bases; junction bases not matched to a gene: 5. From germline, CDR1 is MGHDK and CDR2 SYGVNS. The CDR3 extends over 14 amino acids. The chain's CDR3 is CASSGRDSYSPLHF. In nucleotides, the CDR3 is TGTGCCAGCAGTGGCCGGGACAGCTATTCACCCCTCCACTTT.

The chain links TRBV15 to TRBJ1-1; perhaps TRBD1 as D (5 bases). V shed 6 bases and J shed 3 bases, with 14 bases lying between them. Germline CDR1 reads LNHNV; CDR2 reads YYDKDF (reference sequence). This CDR3 contains 14 residues. The CDR3 nucleotides are TGTGCCACCAGTCCCCGCTCGACAGACACTGAAGCTTTCTTT. Amino acids: CATSPRSTDTEAFF.